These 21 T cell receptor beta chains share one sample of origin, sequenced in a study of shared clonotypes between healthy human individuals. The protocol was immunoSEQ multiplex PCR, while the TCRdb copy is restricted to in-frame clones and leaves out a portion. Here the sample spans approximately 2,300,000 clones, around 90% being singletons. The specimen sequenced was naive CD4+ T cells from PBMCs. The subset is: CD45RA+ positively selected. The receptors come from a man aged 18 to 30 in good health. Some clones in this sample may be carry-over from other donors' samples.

The CDR3 DNA reads TGTGCCAGCAGCTTAGTCACCCCAGGATTTGACGAGCAGTACTTC. Protein product: CASSLVTPGFDEQYF. The chain has TRBV7-9 and TRBJ2-7; unclear D gene. Germline-derived CDR1 and CDR2 are SEHNR and FQNEAQ (reference sequence). The CDR3 is made up of 15 amino acids. Between the trimmed V and J ends, which lost 1 base and 5 bases, there was a span of 15 bases.

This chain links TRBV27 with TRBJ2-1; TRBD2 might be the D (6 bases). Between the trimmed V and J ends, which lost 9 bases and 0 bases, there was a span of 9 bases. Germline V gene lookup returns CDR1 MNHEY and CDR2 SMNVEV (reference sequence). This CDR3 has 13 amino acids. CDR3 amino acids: CASQRASYNEQFF. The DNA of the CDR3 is TGTGCCAGTCAGCGGGCCTCCTACAATGAGCAGTTCTTC.

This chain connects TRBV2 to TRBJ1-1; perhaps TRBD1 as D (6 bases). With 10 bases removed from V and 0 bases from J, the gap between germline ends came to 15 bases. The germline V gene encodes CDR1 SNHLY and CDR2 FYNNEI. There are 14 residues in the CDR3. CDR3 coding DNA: TGTGCCACCTCCTTTGGGGGGCTGAACACTGAAGCTTTCTTT. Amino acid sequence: CATSFGGLNTEAFF.

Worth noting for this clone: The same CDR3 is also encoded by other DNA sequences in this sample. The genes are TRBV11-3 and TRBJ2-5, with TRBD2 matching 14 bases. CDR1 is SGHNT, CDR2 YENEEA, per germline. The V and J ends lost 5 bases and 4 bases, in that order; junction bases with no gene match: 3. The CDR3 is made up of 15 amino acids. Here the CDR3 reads CASSPGLAGGETQYF. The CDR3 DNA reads TGTGCCAGCAGCCCCGGACTAGCGGGAGGAGAGACCCAGTACTTC.

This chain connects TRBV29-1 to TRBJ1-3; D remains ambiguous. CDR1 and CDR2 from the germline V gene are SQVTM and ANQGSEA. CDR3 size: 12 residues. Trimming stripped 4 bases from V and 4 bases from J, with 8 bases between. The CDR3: CSVVVGGNTIYF. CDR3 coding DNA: TGCAGCGTTGTCGTAGGAGGAAACACCATATATTTT.

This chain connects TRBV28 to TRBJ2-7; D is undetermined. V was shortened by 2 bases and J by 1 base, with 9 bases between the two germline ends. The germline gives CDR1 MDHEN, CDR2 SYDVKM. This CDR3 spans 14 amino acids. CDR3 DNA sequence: TGTGCCAGCAGTTTAGGTGTCTATTCCTACGAGCAGTACTTC. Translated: CASSLGVYSYEQYF. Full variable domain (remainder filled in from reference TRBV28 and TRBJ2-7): DVKVTQSSRYLVKRTGEKVFLECVQDMDHENMFWYRQDPGLGLRLIYFSYDVKMKEKGDIPEGYSVSREKKERFSLILESASTNQTSMYLCASSLGVYSYEQYFGPGTRLTVT.

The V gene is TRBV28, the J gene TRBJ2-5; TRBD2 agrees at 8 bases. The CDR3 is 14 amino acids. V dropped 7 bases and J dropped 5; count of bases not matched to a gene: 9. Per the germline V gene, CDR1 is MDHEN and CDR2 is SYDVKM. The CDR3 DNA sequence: TGTGCCAGCAACCTTAGCGGGAAGGAGGAGACCCAGTACTTC. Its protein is CASNLSGKEETQYF.

As DNA, the CDR3 is TGTGCCAGTAGTGTCCCCGGTACACCGGCCCAGTATTTT. Residues: CASSVPGTPAQYF. V is TRBV19 and J is TRBJ2-3; D unclear. CDR1 LNHDA and CDR2 SQIVND come from the germline V gene (reference sequence). V was pared by 5 bases and J by 12 bases, with 18 bases between. The CDR3 length is 13 residues.

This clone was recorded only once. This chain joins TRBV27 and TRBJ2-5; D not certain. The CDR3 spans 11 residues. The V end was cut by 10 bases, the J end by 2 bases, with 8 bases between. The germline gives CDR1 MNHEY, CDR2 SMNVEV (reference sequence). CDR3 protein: CANYFQETQYF. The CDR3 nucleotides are TGTGCCAACTACTTTCAAGAGACCCAGTACTTC.

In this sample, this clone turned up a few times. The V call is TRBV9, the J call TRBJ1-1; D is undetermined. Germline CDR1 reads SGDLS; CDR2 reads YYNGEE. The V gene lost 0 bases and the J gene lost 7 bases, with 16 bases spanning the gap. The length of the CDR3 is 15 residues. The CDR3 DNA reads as TGTGCCAGCAGCGTAGCCCCGACTGTGGGAAATGAAGCTTTCTTT. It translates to CASSVAPTVGNEAFF.

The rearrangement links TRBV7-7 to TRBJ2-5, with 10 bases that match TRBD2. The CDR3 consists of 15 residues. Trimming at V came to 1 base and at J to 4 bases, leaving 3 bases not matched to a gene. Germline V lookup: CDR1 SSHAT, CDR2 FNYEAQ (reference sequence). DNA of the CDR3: TGTGCCAGCAGCTTAGGGCCTAGCGGGAGAGAGACCCAGTACTTC. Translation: CASSLGPSGRETQYF. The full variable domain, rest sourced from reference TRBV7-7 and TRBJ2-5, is GAGVSQSPRYKVTKRGQDVTLRCDPISSHATLYWYQQALGQGPEFLTYFNYEAQPDKSGLPSDRFSAERPEGSISTLTIQRTEQRDSAMYRCASSLGPSGRETQYFGPGTRLLVL.

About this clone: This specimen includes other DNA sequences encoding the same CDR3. Written as DNA, the CDR3 is TGCGCCAGCAGCCGGGGACCCCAAGAGACCCAGTACTTC. Protein product: CASSRGPQETQYF. The chain couples TRBV4-1 to TRBJ2-5; D possibly uses TRBD1 or TRBD2 (5 bases each). V was clipped by 4 bases and J by 1 base, with 7 bases between them. Germline CDR1 and CDR2: MGHRA and YSYEKL. The CDR3 has 13 amino acids.

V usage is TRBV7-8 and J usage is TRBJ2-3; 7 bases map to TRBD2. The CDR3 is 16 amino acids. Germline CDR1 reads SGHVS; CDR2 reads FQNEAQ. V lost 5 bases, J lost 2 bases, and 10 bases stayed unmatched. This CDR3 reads CASSPTSVRATDTQYF. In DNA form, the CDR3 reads TGTGCCAGCAGCCCTACTAGCGTCAGAGCCACAGATACGCAGTATTTT.

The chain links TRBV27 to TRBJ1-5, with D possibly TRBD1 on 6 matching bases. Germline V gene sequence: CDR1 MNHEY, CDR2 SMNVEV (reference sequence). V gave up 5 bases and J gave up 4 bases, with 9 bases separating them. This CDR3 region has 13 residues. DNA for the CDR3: TGTGCCAGCAGTCCGGACAGAAATCAGCCCCAGCATTTT. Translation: CASSPDRNQPQHF.

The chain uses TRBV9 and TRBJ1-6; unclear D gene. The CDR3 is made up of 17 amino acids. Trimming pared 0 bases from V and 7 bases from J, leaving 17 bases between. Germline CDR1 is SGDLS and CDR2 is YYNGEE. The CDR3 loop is CASSVASGTLINSPLHF. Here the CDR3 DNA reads TGTGCCAGCAGCGTAGCTTCCGGAACTCTTATCAATTCACCCCTCCACTTT.

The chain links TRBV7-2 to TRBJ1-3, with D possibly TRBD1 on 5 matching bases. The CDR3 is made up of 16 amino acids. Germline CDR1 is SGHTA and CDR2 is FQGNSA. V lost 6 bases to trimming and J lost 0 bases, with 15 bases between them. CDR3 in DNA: TGTGCCAGCAGTTATCCGGGGCCCTCCTCTGGAAACACCATATATTTT. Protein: CASSYPGPSSGNTIYF.

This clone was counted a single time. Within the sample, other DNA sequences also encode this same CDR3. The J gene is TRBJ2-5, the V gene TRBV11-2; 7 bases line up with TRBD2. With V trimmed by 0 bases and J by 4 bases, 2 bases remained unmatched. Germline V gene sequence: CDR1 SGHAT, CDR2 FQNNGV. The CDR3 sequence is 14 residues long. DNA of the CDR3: TGTGCCAGCAGCTTAGAGACGGGGGGAGAGACCCAGTACTTC. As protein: CASSLETGGETQYF.

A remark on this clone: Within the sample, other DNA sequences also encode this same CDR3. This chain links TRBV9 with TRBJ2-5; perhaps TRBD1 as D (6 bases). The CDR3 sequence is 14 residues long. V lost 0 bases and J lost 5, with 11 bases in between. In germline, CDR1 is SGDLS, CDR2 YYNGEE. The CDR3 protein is CASSVVGASETQYF. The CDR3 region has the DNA TGTGCCAGCAGCGTAGTGGGGGCTTCGGAGACCCAGTACTTC.

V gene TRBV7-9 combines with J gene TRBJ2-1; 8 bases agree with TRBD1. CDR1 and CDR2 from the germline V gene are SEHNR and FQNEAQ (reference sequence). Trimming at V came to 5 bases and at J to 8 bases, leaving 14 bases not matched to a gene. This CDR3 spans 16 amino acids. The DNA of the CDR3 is TGTGCCAGCAGCCCCCGGACAGGGAGGACCTCTGATGAGCAGTTCTTC. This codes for CASSPRTGRTSDEQFF.

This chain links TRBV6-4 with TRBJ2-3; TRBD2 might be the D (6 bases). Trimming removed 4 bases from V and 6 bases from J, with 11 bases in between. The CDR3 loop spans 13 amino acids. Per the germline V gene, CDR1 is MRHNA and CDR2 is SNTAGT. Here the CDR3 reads CASSARGSDTQYF. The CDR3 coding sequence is TGTGCCAGCAGTGCCCGGGGGTCCGATACGCAGTATTTT.

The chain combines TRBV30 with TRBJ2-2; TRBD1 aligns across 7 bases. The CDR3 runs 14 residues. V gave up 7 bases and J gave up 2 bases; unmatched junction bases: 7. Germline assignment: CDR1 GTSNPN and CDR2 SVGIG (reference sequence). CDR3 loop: CASQQGPNTGELFF. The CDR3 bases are TGTGCCTCGCAACAGGGGCCAAACACCGGGGAGCTGTTTTTT.